This T cell receptor (beta chain) was sequenced for a study of blood T cell repertoires in COVID-19. Turning to the study itself: Donors in the United States, Italy and Spain gave samples during acute or convalescent COVID-19. From T cells, B-cell-depleted T cells, or PBMCs came the material, which was cDNA or gDNA.

In the original processing: Reference gene primer amplification yielded estimated nucleated cell counts. TCRdb's copy holds only in-frame clones and misses some; the assay was immunoSEQ multiplex PCR. That table gives V, J and clone size, and the DNA gave D and trimming. The profile shows approximately 170,000 clones, approximately 86% of them singletons. The CDR3 is 16 residues long. Unmatched junction bases numbered 9, after V lost 6 bases and J lost 0 bases. The germline V gene encodes CDR1 MNHEY and CDR2 SMNVEV (reference sequence). The receptor's source is a man aged 55 to 69 who had recovered from COVID-19. This chain links TRBV27 with TRBJ2-7, with TRBD1 identical over 9 bases. The sequencing sample was made of peripheral blood. The DNA of the CDR3 is TGTGCCAGCAGAAAATCCGGGACAGGGAGCTCCTACGAGCAGTACTTC. Encoded protein: CASRKSGTGSSYEQYF.